A selection of T cell receptor beta chains follows, all from one sample in a study of regulatory T cells in long-lasting Graves disease. MiXCR, run by TCRdb on the multiplex PCR reads, gives a single entry per CDR3 protein. The table includes about 470,000 distinct CDR3 sequences, less than 25% detected once. The sequencing used peripheral blood mononuclear cells (PBMCs), collected when the disease was refractory, from a patient treated with antithyroid drugs. Receptor source: a female donor with Graves disease. Each CDR3 is given with its conserved first and last residue. The order of the fields is D gene, V gene, J gene, clone size, CDR3 DNA, CDR3 protein. The D gene is left open where the match is weak. Not all rows give a size; the values are once, few, many and, for expanded clones, a class.

TRBD1	TRBV7-2	TRBJ2-7	many	TGTGCCAGCAGCTTAAGGGGGCCTCTCTACGAGCAGTACTTC	CASSLRGPLYEQYF
-	TRBV7-9	TRBJ2-4	-	TGTGCCAGCAGCTTTCCGGGACTCAGGCTGGACATTCAGTACTTC	CASSFPGLRLDIQYF
-	TRBV28	TRBJ1-1	many	TGTGCCAGCAGTTTAGTGAGGTCTGGAGGTGAAGCTTTCTTT	CASSLVRSGGEAFF
-	TRBV27	TRBJ2-7	few	TGTGCCAGCAGTTTTTACGGCCAGGTTGGCGAGCAGTACTTC	CASSFYGQVGEQYF
-	TRBV20-1	TRBJ2-7	-	TGCAGTGCAAACACAGGGACCTACGAGCAGTACTTC	CSANTGTYEQYF
-	TRBV7-3	TRBJ2-1	-	TGTGCCAGCAGCCTCCCCGGGACGCCGGGGAATGAGCAGTTCTTC	CASSLPGTPGNEQFF
TRBD1	TRBV10-3	TRBJ1-2	many	TGTGCCACCTCCCGGGACAGGGACTATGGCTACACCTTC	CATSRDRDYGYTF
-	TRBV6-5	TRBJ1-5	-	TGTGCCAGCAGTTATGACGCAGACTATCAGCCCCAGCATTTT	CASSYDADYQPQHF
-	TRBV28	TRBJ1-1	many	TGTGCCAGCAGCATAGGCCGAGAAGCTTTCTTT	CASSIGREAFF
-	TRBV12-3/TRBV12-4	TRBJ1-5	many	TGTGCCAGCTCAACTAATGGGGGTGGCAATCAGCCCCAGCATTTT	CASSTNGGGNQPQHF
-	TRBV2	TRBJ2-5	many	TGTGCCAGCAGTGGCTACCGGAAAGGGGGTCAGGAGACCCAGTACTTC	CASSGYRKGGQETQYF
-	TRBV28	TRBJ2-2	many	TGTGCCAGCAGTAATTATGACACCGGGGAGCTGTTTTTT	CASSNYDTGELFF
-	TRBV29-1	TRBJ1-2	many	TGCAGCGTTGAAGGGCATGTGAACGGCTACACCTTC	CSVEGHVNGYTF
-	TRBV14	TRBJ1-1	-	TGTGCCAGCAGCCAACGTCCCGGGGCGGGGGGAAACACTGAAGCTTTCTTT	CASSQRPGAGGNTEAFF
TRBD1	TRBV27	TRBJ1-2	many	TGTGCCAGCAGCCTACAGGGGGCTAACTATGGCTACACCTTC	CASSLQGANYGYTF